The rows below give T cell receptor beta chains drawn from one sample of a study of T cell responses to AZD1222 COVID-19 vaccine. Produced via immunoSEQ multiplex PCR; TCRdb's table is partial and in-frame only. The sample records almost 70,000 clones, over 70% being singletons. The sequences come from peripheral blood, collected 28 days after the second AZD1222 dose. The receptors originated from an adult who received the AZD1222 COVID-19 vaccine. CDR3s include the opening cysteine and the closing phenylalanine or tryptophan. The D gene is left open where the match is weak. Part of the rows lack a size; the others show once, few, many or a class for expanded clones.

D gene: -; clone size: few; V gene: TRBV29-1; J gene: TRBJ2-5; CDR3 protein: CSVEAPDSFVETQYF; CDR3 DNA: TGCAGCGTTGAAGCACCCGATAGCTTCGTTGAGACCCAGTACTTC
D gene: -; clone size: -; V gene: TRBV5-1; J gene: TRBJ2-5; CDR3 protein: CASSFDPRVAAETQYF; CDR3 DNA: TGCGCCAGCAGCTTCGACCCGAGGGTCGCGGCAGAGACCCAGTACTTC
D gene: -; clone size: -; V gene: TRBV28; J gene: TRBJ1-1; CDR3 protein: CASNRAYPLNTEAFF; CDR3 DNA: TGTGCCAGCAACAGGGCATATCCCCTGAACACTGAAGCTTTCTTT
D gene: -; clone size: -; V gene: TRBV30; J gene: TRBJ1-3; CDR3 protein: CAWSVRGSGNTIYF; CDR3 DNA: TGTGCCTGGAGCGTGAGGGGTTCTGGAAACACCATATATTTT
D gene: -; clone size: -; V gene: TRBV29-1; J gene: TRBJ1-1; CDR3 protein: CSVEGASTEAFF; CDR3 DNA: TGCAGCGTTGAGGGGGCTAGTACTGAAGCTTTCTTT
D gene: -; clone size: -; V gene: TRBV7-9; J gene: TRBJ1-6; CDR3 protein: CASSDTGQLSSPLHF; CDR3 DNA: TGTGCCAGCAGCGATACCGGGCAATTGAGTTCACCCCTCCACTTT
D gene: TRBD1; clone size: -; V gene: TRBV14; J gene: TRBJ2-7; CDR3 protein: CASSPRPGDRGSSEQYF; CDR3 DNA: TGTGCCAGCAGCCCGCGGCCCGGGGACAGGGGTTCTTCCGAGCAGTACTTC
D gene: TRBD1; clone size: -; V gene: TRBV19; J gene: TRBJ2-6; CDR3 protein: CASSDRVSPGANVLTF; CDR3 DNA: TGTGCCAGTAGTGACAGGGTTTCTCCTGGGGCCAACGTCCTGACTTTC
D gene: TRBD1; clone size: -; V gene: TRBV11-3; J gene: TRBJ2-1; CDR3 protein: CASSQIGTGGNEQFF; CDR3 DNA: TGTGCCAGCAGCCAGATCGGGACAGGGGGCAATGAGCAGTTCTTC
D gene: TRBD2; clone size: -; V gene: TRBV14; J gene: TRBJ2-5; CDR3 protein: CASSQVAGTSGGGETQYF; CDR3 DNA: TGTGCCAGCAGCCAAGTAGCGGGGACTAGCGGGGGCGGAGAGACCCAGTACTTC
D gene: -; clone size: few; V gene: TRBV30; J gene: TRBJ1-1; CDR3 protein: CALGRGFFTEAFF; CDR3 DNA: TGTGCCCTCGGACGGGGTTTCTTCACTGAAGCTTTCTTT
D gene: TRBD1; clone size: -; V gene: TRBV6-5; J gene: TRBJ2-5; CDR3 protein: CASTSTGGRETQYF; CDR3 DNA: TGTGCCAGCACTTCGACAGGGGGCAGGGAGACCCAGTACTTC
D gene: -; clone size: -; V gene: TRBV5-1; J gene: TRBJ2-7; CDR3 protein: CASRSGSGHEQYF; CDR3 DNA: TGCGCCAGCAGATCAGGGTCTGGGCACGAGCAGTACTTC
D gene: -; clone size: -; V gene: TRBV11-3; J gene: TRBJ2-3; CDR3 protein: CASSLGAVTDTQYF; CDR3 DNA: TGTGCCAGCAGCTTAGGGGCCGTCACAGATACGCAGTATTTT
D gene: -; clone size: -; V gene: TRBV19; J gene: TRBJ1-4; CDR3 protein: CASSMSSNEKLFF; CDR3 DNA: TGTGCCAGTAGTATGAGCTCTAATGAAAAACTGTTTTTT
D gene: TRBD1; clone size: -; V gene: TRBV7-9; J gene: TRBJ2-7; CDR3 protein: CASSKRDRGYEQYF; CDR3 DNA: TGTGCCAGCAGCAAACGAGACAGGGGTTACGAGCAGTACTTC
D gene: TRBD1; clone size: -; V gene: TRBV3-1/TRBV3-2; J gene: TRBJ1-3; CDR3 protein: CASSQGSPRGSSGNTIYF; CDR3 DNA: TGTGCCAGCAGCCAAGGGTCCCCCAGGGGGAGCTCTGGAAACACCATATATTTT